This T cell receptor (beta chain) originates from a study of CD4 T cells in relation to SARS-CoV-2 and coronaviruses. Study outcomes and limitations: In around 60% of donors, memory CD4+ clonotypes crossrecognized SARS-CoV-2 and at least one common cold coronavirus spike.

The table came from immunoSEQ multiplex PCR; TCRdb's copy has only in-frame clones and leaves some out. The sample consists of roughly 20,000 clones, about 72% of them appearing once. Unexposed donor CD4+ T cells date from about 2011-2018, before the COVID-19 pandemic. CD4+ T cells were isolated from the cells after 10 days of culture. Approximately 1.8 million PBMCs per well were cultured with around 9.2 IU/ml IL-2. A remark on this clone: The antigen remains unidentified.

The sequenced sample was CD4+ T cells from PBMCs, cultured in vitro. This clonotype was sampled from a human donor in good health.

The CDR3: CASRSGQGSSWQFF. In DNA, the CDR3 is TGTGCCAGCAGATCGGGACAGGGGTCTAGTTGGCAGTTCTTC. The V gene is TRBV6-6, the J gene TRBJ2-1, with 10 bases identical to TRBD1. CDR1 MNHNY and CDR2 SVGAGI come from the germline V gene (reference sequence). V was pared by 6 bases and J by 12 bases, with 11 bases of the junction left unmatched. The CDR3 covers 14 residues.